What follows are 31 T cell receptor beta chains derived from one specimen sequenced in a study of spatial heterogeneity in lung cancer. Time point meaning: blood at routine non-recurrence follow-up after resection. Whole RNA, which was extracted from tumor, nontumor lung tissue or frozen PBMC, was sequenced without any cell sorting. TCRdb itself ran the 5' RACE reads through MiXCR, one entry per CDR3 protein. The table lists under 150,000 distinct CDR3 sequences, 12% of them singletons. The source material was PBMCs, sampled at follow-up. The receptors were gathered from a male donor with early-stage non-small cell lung cancer.

This clonotype has only a few counts. The V and J genes are TRBV12-3 or TRBV12-4 and TRBJ1-3; the D is unclear. CDR3 length equals 13 residues. V lost 5 bases and J 9 bases, leaving 14 bases between the germline ends. CDR3 coding DNA: TGTGCCAGCAGTAACCCCGGACCCGGCACCATATATTTT. It is translated as CASSNPGPGTIYF.

This clonotype was seen a handful of times. This chain uses TRBV20-1 with TRBJ2-7; 8 bases match TRBD1. This CDR3 contains 15 residues. The ends lost 4 bases at V and 0 bases at J; junction bases unmatched: 8. In germline, CDR1 is DFQATT, CDR2 SNEGSKA (reference sequence). The CDR3 reads CSATPGQANSYEQYF. CDR3 bases: TGCAGTGCTACGCCGGGACAGGCCAACTCCTACGAGCAGTACTTC.

In this sample, this clonotype turned up a few times. Compared with germline, one end of the junction differs, possibly owing to a read error. The chain carries TRBV5-1 and TRBJ2-5; the D gene could be TRBD1 or TRBD2 (5 bases each). The CDR3 runs to 15 residues. Germline V gene sequence: CDR1 SGHRS, CDR2 YFSETQ. The CDR3 DNA is TGCGCCAGCAAGGGGCGGACTGAGTACCAAGATACCCAGTACTTC. It is translated as CASKGRTEYQDTQYF.

This clonotype has only a few counts. The V and J genes are TRBV6-5 and TRBJ2-7, with unresolved D. V dropped 4 bases and J dropped 7 bases, with 11 bases sitting between them. Germline CDR1 reads MNHEY; CDR2 reads SVGAGI. The CDR3 totals 12 residues. In DNA form, the CDR3 reads TGTGCCAGCAGTTCGGTATTGGGAGAGCAGTACTTC. It yields the protein CASSSVLGEQYF.

This clonotype has just a few counts. The rearrangement links TRBV10-3 to TRBJ2-1; D possibly matches TRBD1 or TRBD2 (5 bases each). Germline lookup yields CDR1 ENHRY and CDR2 SYGVKD. The CDR3 contains 14 residues. Trimming removed 4 bases at V and 6 bases at J, with 13 bases between. DNA for the CDR3: TGTGCCATCAGTGGGGGGATGACGACCAATGAGCAGTTCTTC. This sequence encodes CAISGGMTTNEQFF.

This clonotype was observed a single time. V gene TRBV10-1 combines with J gene TRBJ2-7, with TRBD1 matching 7 bases. Germline CDR1 and CDR2: WNHNN and SYGVQD (reference sequence). The V and J ends lost 0 bases and 5 bases, in that order; junction bases with no gene match: 7. CDR3 length equals 15 residues. The CDR3: CASSESTGVKDEQYF. In DNA, the CDR3 is TGCGCCAGCAGTGAGTCTACAGGGGTAAAGGACGAGCAGTACTTC.

This clonotype was found many times. This chain uses TRBV3-1 with TRBJ2-7; 9 bases align to TRBD1. The germline V gene encodes CDR1 LGHDT and CDR2 YNNKEL (reference sequence). With V trimmed by 0 bases and J by 5 bases, 11 bases remained unmatched. The CDR3 is 17 amino acids. CDR3 sequence (DNA): TGTGCCAGCAGCCAAGATTCGTGGGACAGGGTTTTTAACGAGCAGTACTTC. It codes for CASSQDSWDRVFNEQYF.

The V and J genes are TRBV6-4 and TRBJ2-3, with TRBD2 matching 11 bases. Germline V CDR1 and CDR2: MRHNA, SNTAGT. Trimming removed 2 bases from V and 3 bases from J; junction bases left unmatched: 1. The CDR3 has 15 amino acids. In DNA, the CDR3 is TGTGCCAGCAGTGACCTAGCGGGGGGTACAGATACGCAGTATTTT. It encodes CASSDLAGGTDTQYF.

This clonotype was counted ten times or more. The chain carries TRBV5-1 and TRBJ2-3; TRBD2 might be the D (6 bases). CDR1 is SGHRS and CDR2 is YFSETQ in the germline V gene. Trimming left V 5 bases short and J 2 bases short, with 15 bases between. The CDR3 loop spans 15 amino acids. The CDR3 DNA reads as TGCGCCAGCAGGATGGAGGGCCATCTCACAGATACGCAGTATTTT. Protein product: CASRMEGHLTDTQYF.

At least ten counts were recorded for this clonotype. The rearrangement uses TRBV19 and TRBJ2-2; D is undetermined. Trimming cost V 4 bases and J 0 bases, with 9 bases left between them. Germline assignment: CDR1 LNHDA and CDR2 SQIVND (reference sequence). The CDR3 totals 15 residues. This CDR3 reads CASSRTNANTGELFF. The CDR3 coding sequence is TGTGCCAGTAGTAGAACAAACGCGAACACCGGGGAGCTGTTTTTT.

The V call is TRBV18, the J call TRBJ1-2; D remains unclear. V lost 1 base to trimming and J lost 4 bases, with 10 bases between them. Germline CDR1 reads KGHSH; CDR2 reads LQKENI. This CDR3 has 14 amino acids. The CDR3 region is CASSPLTRTYGYTF. CDR3 DNA: TGTGCCAGCTCACCACTTACGCGGACCTATGGCTACACCTTC.

This clonotype was counted only a few times. The chain recombines TRBV9 with TRBJ1-1; D not resolved. V was cut by 3 bases and J by 7 bases, with 13 bases left in between. This CDR3 region has 13 residues. Germline loops: CDR1 SGDLS, CDR2 YYNGEE. This chain's CDR3 is CASSGTLWGEAFF. The CDR3 DNA sequence: TGTGCCAGCAGCGGAACTTTGTGGGGTGAAGCTTTCTTT.

The gene calls are TRBV18 and TRBJ1-6; D not resolved. Germline V lookup: CDR1 KGHSH, CDR2 LQKENI. Trimming shortened V by 6 bases and J by 0 bases, and 15 bases separated the two germline ends. The CDR3 totals 17 residues. CDR3 sequence (DNA): TGTGCCAGCTCCGCAGGCACCATGATCTCCTATAATTCACCCCTCCACTTT. Translation gives CASSAGTMISYNSPLHF.

This chain connects TRBV5-6 to TRBJ2-1; weak D call: TRBD1 (6 bases). The length of the CDR3 is 12 residues. Germline V CDR1 and CDR2: SGHDT, YYEEEE. The V end lost 4 bases, the J end lost 8 bases, and 10 bases lay between the germline ends. CDR3 sequence reads: CASSETGDEQFF. CDR3 nucleotides: TGTGCCAGCAGCGAGACAGGAGATGAGCAGTTCTTC.

The chain employs TRBV20-1 and TRBJ1-2; D gene unclear. The CDR3 runs to 14 residues. The ends were cut back, 0 bases at V and 1 base at J, with 9 bases in the middle. From germline, CDR1 is DFQATT and CDR2 SNEGSKA (reference sequence). The CDR3 DNA is TGCAGTGCTAGAGAAATCCGAATTAACTATGGCTACACCTTC. Encoded protein: CSAREIRINYGYTF.

This clonotype was counted between two and nine times. J is TRBJ1-2 and V is TRBV12-3 or TRBV12-4, with D perhaps TRBD1 (6 bases). Trimming pared 6 bases from V and 6 bases from J, leaving 17 bases between. The CDR3 runs 14 residues. CDR3 DNA sequence: TGTGCCAGCAGCCGACTGGGGGCGCCCGATGGCTACACCTTC. Amino acid sequence: CASSRLGAPDGYTF.

The V gene is TRBV5-1, the J gene TRBJ1-6, with TRBD1 as a possible D gene (5 bases). The germline V gene encodes CDR1 SGHRS and CDR2 YFSETQ. V was pared by 0 bases and J by 13 bases, with 17 bases between. This CDR3 is built from 15 residues. The chain's CDR3 is CASSLDRSVQRPLHF. CDR3 DNA sequence: TGCGCCAGCAGCTTGGACAGGAGCGTACAAAGGCCCCTCCACTTT.

The sample holds many counts of this clonotype. This sequence joins TRBV5-1 and TRBJ2-1; the D gene is possibly TRBD2 (7 bases). This CDR3 has 14 residues. Trimming pared 3 bases from V and 7 bases from J, leaving 14 bases between. In germline, CDR1 is SGHRS, CDR2 YFSETQ. The CDR3 DNA is TGCGCCAGCAGCTCCTGGGGGGGCGAGAATGAGCAGTTCTTC. This translates into CASSSWGGENEQFF.

V and J are TRBV5-1 and TRBJ2-6; TRBD2 aligns across 7 bases. CDR3 length equals 14 residues. Germline V gene data show CDR1 as SGHRS and CDR2 as YFSETQ. V was pared by 4 bases and J by 3 bases, with 1 base of the junction left unmatched. The CDR3 spells CASSREVGANVLTF. In nucleotides, the CDR3 is TGCGCCAGCAGCCGGGAGGTTGGGGCCAACGTCCTGACTTTC. Using reference TRBV5-1 and TRBJ2-6 for the parts outside the CDR3, the full variable domain is KAGVTQTPRYLIKTRGQQVTLSCSPISGHRSVSWYQQTPGQGLQFLFEYFSETQRNKGNFPGRFSGRQFSNSRSEMNVSTLELGDSALYLCASSREVGANVLTFGAGSRLTVL.

This clonotype was recorded at least ten times. This chain connects TRBV5-5 to TRBJ1-6; D not certain. V was cut by 0 bases and J by 7 bases, with 14 bases left in between. This CDR3 is 16 amino acids long. Germline V gives CDR1 SGHKS, CDR2 YYEKEE (reference sequence). The CDR3 loop is CASSLVVGLGNSPLHF. The CDR3 DNA sequence: TGTGCCAGCAGCTTGGTGGTGGGTCTGGGCAATTCACCCCTCCACTTT.

This clonotype has a handful of counts. The V and J genes are TRBV29-1 and TRBJ1-3; D unresolved. CDR3 length: 15 residues. Between the trimmed V and J ends, which lost 4 bases and 0 bases, there was a span of 13 bases. CDR1 is SQVTM, CDR2 ANQGSEA, per germline. The CDR3 DNA reads TGCAGCGTTGTTGCCGCAGGAATCTCTGGAAACACCATATATTTT. Translated, it gives CSVVAAGISGNTIYF.

This clonotype was observed at least ten times. The V call is TRBV15, the J call TRBJ2-7, with D possibly being TRBD1 (6 bases). Germline CDR1 reads LNHNV; CDR2 reads YYDKDF (reference sequence). The CDR3 extends over 18 amino acids. Trimming pared 0 bases from V and 4 bases from J, leaving 22 bases between. The CDR3 bases are TGTGCCACCAGCAGAGATCGGTTTAATCATCCAGGGGCGTACGAGCAGTACTTC. Protein: CATSRDRFNHPGAYEQYF.

There are a few counts of this clonotype. This chain uses TRBV23-1 with TRBJ1-5, with D unresolved. TRBV23-1 is an open reading frame whose function is uncertain. The CDR3 runs 17 residues. The V gene lost 0 bases and the J gene lost 2 bases, with 14 bases spanning the gap. DNA for the CDR3: TGCGCCAGCAGTCAATCGGGCAGGCCTCGGGGCAATCAGCCCCAGCATTTT. This codes for CASSQSGRPRGNQPQHF.

J is TRBJ2-7 and V is TRBV5-6; D possibly corresponds to TRBD2 (6 bases). CDR1 and CDR2 from the germline V gene are SGHDT and YYEEEE. The V gene lost 2 bases and the J gene lost 6 bases, with 9 bases spanning the gap. The CDR3 covers 12 residues. This CDR3 is CASSLGGVEQYF. CDR3 bases: TGTGCCAGCAGCTTAGGCGGGGTCGAGCAGTACTTC.

V usage is TRBV28 and J usage is TRBJ1-3; D not resolved. CDR3 length: 16 amino acids. V was cut by 6 bases and J by 0 bases, with 15 bases left in between. Germline V gene sequence: CDR1 MDHEN, CDR2 SYDVKM. CDR3 amino acids: CASSSLRGPSGNTIYF. CDR3 nucleotide sequence: TGTGCCAGCAGCTCTCTTCGAGGACCCTCTGGAAACACCATATATTTT.

The chain uses TRBV7-2 and TRBJ1-2; 8 bases match TRBD1. The germline gives CDR1 SGHTA, CDR2 FQGNSA. There are 14 residues in the CDR3. The V and J ends lost 5 bases and 2 bases, in that order; junction bases with no gene match: 4. CDR3 sequence reads: CASSRGQGNYGYTF. The CDR3 DNA is TGTGCCAGCAGCCGTGGACAGGGCAACTATGGCTACACCTTC.

The chain combines TRBV5-1 with TRBJ1-2, with D possibly being TRBD1 (6 bases). The V end was cut by 4 bases, the J end by 0 bases, with 13 bases between. CDR1 and CDR2 (germline): SGHRS, YFSETQ. The CDR3 has 15 amino acids. The CDR3 DNA is TGCGCCAGCAGCCCTGGGACACAGCCTAACTATGGCTACACCTTC. Its protein is CASSPGTQPNYGYTF.

This clonotype turned up a few times. The V and J genes are TRBV11-2 and TRBJ2-1; TRBD2 agrees at 7 bases. The germline V gene encodes CDR1 SGHAT and CDR2 FQNNGV. With V trimmed by 2 bases and J by 6 bases, 7 bases remained unmatched. This CDR3 is 15 amino acids long. The CDR3 DNA sequence: TGTGCCAGCAGCTTACTGGGGGGGTCCATCAATGAGCAGTTCTTC. It codes for CASSLLGGSINEQFF. Looking up the rest from reference TRBV11-2 and TRBJ2-1 gives the full variable domain: EAGVAQSPRYKIIEKRQSVAFWCNPISGHATLYWYQQILGQGPKLLIQFQNNGVVDDSQLPKDRFSAERLKGVDSTLKIQPAKLEDSAVYLCASSLLGGSINEQFFGPGTRLTVL.

V and J are TRBV7-8 and TRBJ1-3; TRBD1 aligns across 7 bases. Germline assignment: CDR1 SGHVS and CDR2 FQNEAQ. V shed 6 bases, J shed 3 bases, and the junction held 11 bases outside the gene matches. The CDR3 runs 16 residues. In DNA form, the CDR3 reads TGTGCCAGCAGTTCCGACAGGGCTTTACGTGGAAACACCATATATTTT. Its protein is CASSSDRALRGNTIYF.

Only a few counts were recorded for this clonotype. This chain connects TRBV6-1 to TRBJ2-7, with 9 bases identical to TRBD1. This CDR3 region has 14 residues. Per the germline V gene, CDR1 is MNHNS and CDR2 is SASEGT. Trimming at V came to 3 bases and at J to 4 bases, leaving 4 bases not matched to a gene. CDR3 sequence reads: CASSDDRGRYEQYF. CDR3 DNA: TGTGCCAGCAGTGACGACAGGGGGAGGTACGAGCAGTACTTC.

This clonotype was picked up many times. The chain recombines TRBV28 with TRBJ2-1, with 8 bases identical to TRBD1. The germline CDR1 and CDR2 sequences are MDHEN and SYDVKM. The CDR3 loop spans 13 amino acids. With V trimmed by 8 bases and J by 6 bases, 6 bases remained unmatched. The CDR3: CASRTGKANEQFF. Written as DNA, the CDR3 is TGTGCCAGCCGGACAGGGAAGGCCAATGAGCAGTTCTTC.